Here is one T cell receptor (beta chain) with its context. The CDR3 has 15 residues. Germline loops: CDR1 MNHEY, CDR2 SVGAGI. Trimming cost V 6 bases and J 6 bases, with 15 bases left between them. This specimen comes from a study of blood T cell repertoires in COVID-19. Participants were aged 18 to 89 years from approximately 23 US areas. Per the original methods: Amplification with reference gene primers provided the estimates of nucleated cell counts. The data were produced by immunoSEQ multiplex PCR, yet TCRdb's version contains in-frame clones alone and is incomplete. The V and J calls and clone size were taken over from that table, and D and trimming were inferred from the DNA. The sample carries 350,000 or so clones, over 75% recorded once.

The J gene is TRBJ1-6, the V gene TRBV6-5, with a weak D call TRBD1 (5 bases). Material: PBMCs or T cells enriched from blood (not recorded which). This receptor was obtained from a woman in her 30s who had recovered from COVID-19. This CDR3 is CASSRGTGFNSPLHF. Here the CDR3 DNA reads TGTGCCAGCAGCCGCGGAACAGGATTTAATTCACCCCTCCACTTT.